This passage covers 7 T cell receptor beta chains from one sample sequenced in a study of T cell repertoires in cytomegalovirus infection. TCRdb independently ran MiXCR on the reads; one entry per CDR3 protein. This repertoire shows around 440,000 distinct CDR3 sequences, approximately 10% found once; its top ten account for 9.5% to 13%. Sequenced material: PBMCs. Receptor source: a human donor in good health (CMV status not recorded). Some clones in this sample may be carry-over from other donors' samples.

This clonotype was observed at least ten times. The CDR3 nucleotides read TGTGCCAGCAGCACGGGACATCCGACAACTAATGAAAAACTGTTTTTT. This encodes CASSTGHPTTNEKLFF. This chain connects TRBV7-9 to TRBJ1-4; D is possibly TRBD1 (6 bases). V gave up 5 bases and J gave up 0 bases, with 13 bases separating them. CDR1 SEHNR and CDR2 FQNEAQ come from the germline V gene (reference sequence). The CDR3 runs to 16 residues.

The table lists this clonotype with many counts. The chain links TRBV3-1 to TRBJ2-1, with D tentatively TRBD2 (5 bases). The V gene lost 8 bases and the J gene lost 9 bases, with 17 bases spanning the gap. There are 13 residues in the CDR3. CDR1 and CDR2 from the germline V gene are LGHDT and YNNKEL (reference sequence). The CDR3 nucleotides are TGTGCCAGCCTAGCCGCAGGAGAAACTGAGCAGTTCTTC. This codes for CASLAAGETEQFF.

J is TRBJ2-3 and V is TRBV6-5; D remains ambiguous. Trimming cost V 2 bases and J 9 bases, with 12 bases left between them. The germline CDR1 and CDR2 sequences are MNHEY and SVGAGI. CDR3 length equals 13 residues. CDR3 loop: CASSYELEGTQYF. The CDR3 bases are TGTGCCAGCAGTTACGAGCTAGAAGGGACGCAGTATTTT.

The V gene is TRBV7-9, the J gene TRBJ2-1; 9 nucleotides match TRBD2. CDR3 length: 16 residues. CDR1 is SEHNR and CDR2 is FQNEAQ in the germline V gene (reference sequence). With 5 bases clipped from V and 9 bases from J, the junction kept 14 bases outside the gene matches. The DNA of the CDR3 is TGTGCCAGCAGCCAATTTAGCGGGAGTTCCCCTGGTGAGCAGTTCTTC. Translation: CASSQFSGSSPGEQFF.

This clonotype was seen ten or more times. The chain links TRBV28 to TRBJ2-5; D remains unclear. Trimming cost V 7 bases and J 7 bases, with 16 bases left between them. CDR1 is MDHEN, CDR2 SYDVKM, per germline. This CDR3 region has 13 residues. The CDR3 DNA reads TGTGCCAGCACCCCCCCCTTGAACGTGACCCAGTACTTC. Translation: CASTPPLNVTQYF.

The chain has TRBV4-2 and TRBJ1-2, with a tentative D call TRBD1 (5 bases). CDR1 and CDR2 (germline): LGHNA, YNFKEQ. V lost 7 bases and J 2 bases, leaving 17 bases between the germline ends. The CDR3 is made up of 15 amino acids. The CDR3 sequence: CASNLPEGTNYGYTF. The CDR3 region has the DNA TGTGCCAGCAACCTTCCGGAGGGGACGAACTATGGCTACACCTTC.

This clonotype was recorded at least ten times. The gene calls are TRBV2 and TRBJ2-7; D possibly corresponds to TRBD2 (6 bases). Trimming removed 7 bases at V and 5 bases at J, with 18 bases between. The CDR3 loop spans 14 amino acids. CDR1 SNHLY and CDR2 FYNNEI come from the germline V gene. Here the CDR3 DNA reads TGTGCCAGCACGGTCCTAGCGAGAACTGACGAGCAGTACTTC. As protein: CASTVLARTDEQYF.